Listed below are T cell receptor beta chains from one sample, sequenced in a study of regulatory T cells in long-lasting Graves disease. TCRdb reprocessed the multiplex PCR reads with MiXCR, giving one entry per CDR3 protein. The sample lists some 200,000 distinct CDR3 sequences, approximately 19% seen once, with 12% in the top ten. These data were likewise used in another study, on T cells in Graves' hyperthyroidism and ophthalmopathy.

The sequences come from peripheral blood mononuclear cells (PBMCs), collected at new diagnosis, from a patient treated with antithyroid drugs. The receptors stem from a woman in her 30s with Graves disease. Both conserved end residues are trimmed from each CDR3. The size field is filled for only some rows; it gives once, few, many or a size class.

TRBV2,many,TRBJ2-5,ASRGQKQETQY
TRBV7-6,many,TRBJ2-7,ASSLAPTGGTYEQY
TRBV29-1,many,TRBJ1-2,SVVWTEANYGYT
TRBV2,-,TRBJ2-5,ASRRTSGAAQETQY
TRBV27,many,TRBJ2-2,ASSLWASGTGELF
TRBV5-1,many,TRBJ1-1,ASSPAGHMNTEAF
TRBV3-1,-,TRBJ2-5,ASSLGTQTQY
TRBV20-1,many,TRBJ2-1,SARQQGRGWGEQF
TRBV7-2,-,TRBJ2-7,ASSSTTGRYEQY
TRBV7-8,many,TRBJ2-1,ASSLEEGIYNEQF
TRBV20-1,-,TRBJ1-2,SARDRRQGSYGYT
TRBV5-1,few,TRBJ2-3,ASSSVLGGTDAQY
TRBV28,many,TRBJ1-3,ASSLQGAAGNTIY
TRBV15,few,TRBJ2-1,ATSSLQGGSYNEQF
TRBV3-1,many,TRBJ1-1,ASQGASTEAF
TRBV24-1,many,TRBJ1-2,ATSGISGYGYT